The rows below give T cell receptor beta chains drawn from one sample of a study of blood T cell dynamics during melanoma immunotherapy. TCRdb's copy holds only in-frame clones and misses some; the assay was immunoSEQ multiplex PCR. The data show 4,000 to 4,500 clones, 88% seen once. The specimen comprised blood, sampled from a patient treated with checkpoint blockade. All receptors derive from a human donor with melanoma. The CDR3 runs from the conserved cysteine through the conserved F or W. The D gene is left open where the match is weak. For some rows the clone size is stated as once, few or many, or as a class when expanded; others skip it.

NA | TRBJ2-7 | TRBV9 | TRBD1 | CASSPHNRDRGYEQYF | TGTGCCAGCAGTCCCCATAACCGGGACAGGGGGTACGAGCAGTACTTC
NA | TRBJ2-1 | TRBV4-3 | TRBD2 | CASSPRLSGGPNEQFF | TGCGCCAGCAGCCCCCGGTTATCGGGGGGGCCCAATGAGCAGTTCTTC
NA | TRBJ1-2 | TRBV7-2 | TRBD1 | CASSLQGGGYGYTF | TGTGCCAGCAGCTTACAAGGAGGGGGCTACGGCTACACCTTC
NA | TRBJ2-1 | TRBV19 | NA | CASSIGWQGQRGEQFF | TGTGCCAGTAGTATTGGGTGGCAGGGTCAAAGAGGTGAGCAGTTCTTC
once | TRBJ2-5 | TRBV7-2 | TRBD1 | CASSPWGQGGETQYF | TGTGCCAGCAGCCCCTGGGGACAGGGTGGAGAGACCCAGTACTTC
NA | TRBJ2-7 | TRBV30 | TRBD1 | CAWNRPGQGAREQYF | TGTGCCTGGAATAGACCGGGACAGGGGGCCCGCGAGCAGTACTTC
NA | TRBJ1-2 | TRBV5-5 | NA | CASSLARANYGYTF | TGTGCCAGCAGCTTGGCCCGGGCTAACTATGGCTACACCTTC
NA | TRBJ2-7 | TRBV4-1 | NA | CASSTPGRYEQYF | TGCGCCAGCAGCACCCCGGGTCGCTACGAGCAGTACTTC
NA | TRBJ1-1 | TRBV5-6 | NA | CASSPHGGLNTEAFF | TGTGCCAGCAGCCCCCATGGGGGGCTGAACACTGAAGCTTTCTTT
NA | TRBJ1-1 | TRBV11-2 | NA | CASSSTPNTEAFF | TGTGCCAGCAGCTCGACCCCGAACACTGAAGCTTTCTTT
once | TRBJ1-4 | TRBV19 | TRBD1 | CASSTPGQGKVLFF | TGTGCCAGTAGCACTCCGGGACAGGGGAAGGTACTGTTTTTT
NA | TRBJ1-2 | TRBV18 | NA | CASSGTDFNYGYTF | TGTGCCAGCTCAGGGACGGACTTTAACTATGGCTACACCTTC
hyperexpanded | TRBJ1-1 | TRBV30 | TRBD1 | CAWNYRGLTAFF | TGTGCCTGGAATTACAGGGGGCTCACGGCTTTCTTT
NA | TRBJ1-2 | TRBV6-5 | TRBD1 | CASTGDSSGLYGYTF | TGTGCCAGCACCGGGGACAGCTCTGGACTCTATGGCTACACCTTC
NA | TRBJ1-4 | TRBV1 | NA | CTSSQGEEGPNEKLFF | TGCACCAGCAGCCAAGGGGAGGAGGGACCTAATGAAAAACTGTTTTTT
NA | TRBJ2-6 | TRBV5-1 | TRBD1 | CASSFIPGQGIGANVLTF | TGCGCCAGCAGCTTCATTCCGGGACAGGGAATCGGGGCCAACGTCCTGACTTTC
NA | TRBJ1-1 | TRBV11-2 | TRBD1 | CASSLGQMNTEAFF | TGTGCCAGCAGCTTGGGACAGATGAACACTGAAGCTTTCTTT
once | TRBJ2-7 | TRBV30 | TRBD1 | CAWVRQGSYEQYF | TGTGCCTGGGTCAGACAGGGAAGCTACGAGCAGTACTTC
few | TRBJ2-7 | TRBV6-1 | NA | CASSEAAGRSEQYF | TGTGCCTCCTCCGAGGCGGCGGGTCGGTCTGAGCAGTACTTC
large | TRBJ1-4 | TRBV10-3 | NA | CATRTSATNEKLFF | TGTGCCACTCGGACAAGTGCAACTAATGAAAAACTGTTTTTT
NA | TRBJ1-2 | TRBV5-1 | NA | CASSLVGDYGYTF | TGCGCCAGCAGCTTGGTTGGGGATTATGGCTACACCTTC
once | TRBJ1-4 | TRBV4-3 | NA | CASSSPVLREKLFF | TGCGCCAGCAGTTCCCCAGTCCTTAGGGAAAAACTGTTTTTT
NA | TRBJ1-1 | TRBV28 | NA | CASSRQTVEAFF | TGTGCCAGCAGCCGTCAGACGGTTGAAGCTTTCTTT
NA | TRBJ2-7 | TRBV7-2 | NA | CASSLVGIPPEQYF | TGTGCCAGCAGCTTAGTAGGGATCCCCCCCGAGCAGTACTTC
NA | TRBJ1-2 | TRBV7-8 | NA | CASSPRAQGLRYGYTF | TGTGCCAGCAGCCCACGGGCCCAAGGATTACGGTATGGCTACACCTTC
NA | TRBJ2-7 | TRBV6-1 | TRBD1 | CASSESEAGGYEQYF | TGTGCCAGCAGTGAAAGCGAAGCAGGGGGCTACGAGCAGTACTTC
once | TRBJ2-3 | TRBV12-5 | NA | CASGLDHPDTQYF | TGTGCTAGTGGTTTGGACCATCCAGATACGCAGTATTTT
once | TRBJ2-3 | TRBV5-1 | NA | CASSLEGTDTQYF | TGCGCCAGCAGCTTGGAGGGGACAGATACGCAGTATTTT
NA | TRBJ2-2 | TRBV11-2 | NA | CASSSPWGLDTGELFF | TGTGCCAGCAGCTCACCCTGGGGGTTAGACACCGGGGAGCTGTTTTTT
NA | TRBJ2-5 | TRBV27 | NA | CASSLGYGWETQYF | TGTGCCAGCAGTTTAGGATACGGCTGGGAGACCCAGTACTTC
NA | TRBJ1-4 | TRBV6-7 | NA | CASRPGGRVKLFF | TGTGCCAGCAGACCCGGGGGGAGAGTAAAACTGTTTTTT
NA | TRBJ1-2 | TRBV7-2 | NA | CASSDEAKGWYGYTF | TGTGCCAGCAGCGACGAAGCGAAGGGGTGGTATGGCTACACCTTC
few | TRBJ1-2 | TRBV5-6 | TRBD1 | CASREGTGVPSTGYTF | TGTGCCAGCCGAGAAGGGACAGGGGTCCCATCGACAGGCTACACCTTC
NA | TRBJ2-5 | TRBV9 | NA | CASSAGQPPETQYF | TGTGCCAGCAGCGCCGGACAGCCGCCCGAGACCCAGTACTTC
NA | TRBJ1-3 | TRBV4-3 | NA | CASSQVRADLSGNTIYF | TGCGCCAGCAGCCAAGTGCGCGCGGACCTCTCTGGAAACACCATATATTTT
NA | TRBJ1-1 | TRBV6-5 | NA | CASSYYKGRETEAFF | TGTGCCAGCAGTTACTATAAGGGCCGGGAAACTGAAGCTTTCTTT
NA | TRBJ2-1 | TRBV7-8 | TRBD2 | CASSRPLAGGYNEQFF | TGTGCCAGCAGCCGACCCCTAGCGGGAGGCTACAATGAGCAGTTCTTC
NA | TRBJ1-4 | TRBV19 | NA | CASSDRDTTNEKLFF | TGTGCCAGTAGTGACCGGGACACAACTAATGAAAAACTGTTTTTT
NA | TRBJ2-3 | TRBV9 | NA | CASSVASSTDTQYF | TGTGCCAGCAGCGTAGCTTCCAGCACAGATACGCAGTATTTT
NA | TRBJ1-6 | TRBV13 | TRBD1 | CASSYRGRSPLHF | TGTGCCAGCAGCTACAGGGGGCGTTCACCCCTCCACTTT
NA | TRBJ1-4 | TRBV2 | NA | CASSPGGLSEKLFF | TGTGCCAGCAGCCCGGGGGGCTTGAGTGAAAAACTGTTTTTT
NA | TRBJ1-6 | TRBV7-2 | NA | CASSLLSSYNSPLHF | TGTGCCAGCAGCTTACTCAGCTCCTATAATTCACCCCTCCACTTT
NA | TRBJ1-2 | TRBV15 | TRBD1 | CATSKGQGSRYGYTF | TGTGCCACCAGCAAAGGACAGGGATCGCGCTATGGCTACACCTTC
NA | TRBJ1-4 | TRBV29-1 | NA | CSVEDLAGRGEKLFF | TGCAGCGTTGAAGATTTAGCGGGAAGAGGTGAAAAACTGTTTTTT
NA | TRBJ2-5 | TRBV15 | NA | CATSSPYSQYF | TGTGCCACCAGCAGCCCATATAGCCAGTACTTC
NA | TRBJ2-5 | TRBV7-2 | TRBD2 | CASSIQLAGGPGYF | TGTGCCAGCAGCATCCAATTAGCGGGAGGGCCGGGGTACTTC
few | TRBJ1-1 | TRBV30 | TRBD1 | CAWSLTGGRTEAFF | TGTGCCTGGAGTCTTACAGGGGGAAGAACTGAAGCTTTCTTT
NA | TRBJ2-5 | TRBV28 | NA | CASSLYAPGAGRLETQYF | TGTGCCAGCAGTTTATACGCGCCCGGGGCGGGACGGTTGGAGACCCAGTACTTC
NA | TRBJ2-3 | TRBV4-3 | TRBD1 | CASSDGTDSTDTQYF | TGCGCCAGCAGCGACGGGACAGACAGCACAGATACGCAGTATTTT
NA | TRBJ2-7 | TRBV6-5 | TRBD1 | CASSYGTGWTYEQYF | TGTGCCAGCAGTTATGGGACAGGTTGGACCTACGAGCAGTACTTC
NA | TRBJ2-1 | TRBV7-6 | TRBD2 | CASSAYGGTFNEQFF | TGTGCCAGCAGCGCTTACGGGGGGACTTTCAATGAGCAGTTCTTC
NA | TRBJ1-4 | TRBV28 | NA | CASRGTNEKLFF | TGTGCCAGCAGGGGTACTAATGAAAAACTGTTTTTT
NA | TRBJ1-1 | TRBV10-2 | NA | CASIGGNTEAFF | TGCGCCAGCATAGGGGGGAACACTGAAGCTTTCTTT
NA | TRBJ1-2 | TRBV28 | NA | CASSSGPSYGYTF | TGTGCCAGCAGTTCCGGGCCCTCCTATGGCTACACCTTC
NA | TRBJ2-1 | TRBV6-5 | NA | CASSYGSVHNEQFF | TGTGCCAGCAGTTACGGGTCGGTACACAATGAGCAGTTCTTC
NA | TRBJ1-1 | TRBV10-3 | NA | CAISLTGHDTEAFF | TGTGCCATCAGCCTAACAGGTCATGACACTGAAGCTTTCTTT
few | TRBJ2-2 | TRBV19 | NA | CASGLQRGGGELFF | TGTGCCAGTGGCTTACAAAGGGGGGGCGGGGAGCTGTTTTTT
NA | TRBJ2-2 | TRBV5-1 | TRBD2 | CASSFLAGDTGELFF | TGCGCCAGCAGCTTCCTAGCGGGAGACACCGGGGAGCTGTTTTTT